These 4 T cell receptor beta chains were all obtained from the same sample, sequenced in a study of cytomegalovirus exposure and HLA in healthy donors. The PCR made use of 60 Vbeta and 13 Jbeta primers. TCRdb keeps only in-frame clones here, not all; method: immunoSEQ multiplex PCR. Of about 220,000 clones detected, more than 65% appear once; the ten largest clones hold 0.55% to 0.75%. Sequenced material: PBMCs. Source of these receptors: a man aged 18 to 29 in good health and CMV-seronegative.

This clone has more than one count but fewer than ten. For the CDR3, the DNA is TGTGCCAGCGCCGGGGAAAAACTGTTTTTT. Translation: CASAGEKLFF. The V and J genes are TRBV6-6 and TRBJ1-4; the D is unclear. Between the trimmed V and J ends, which lost 8 bases and 8 bases, there was a span of 6 bases. The CDR3 loop spans 10 amino acids. CDR1 MNHNY and CDR2 SVGAGI come from the germline V gene (reference sequence).

This clone was counted a single time. This chain uses TRBV28 with TRBJ2-7; D may be TRBD1 (6 bases). Trimming took 2 bases from V and 6 from J, leaving 20 bases between them. The CDR3 covers 16 residues. CDR1 and CDR2 (germline): MDHEN, SYDVKM. This CDR3 is CASSLTTGHPLSEQYF. The DNA for the CDR3 is TGTGCCAGCAGTTTAACTACGGGACACCCTCTTTCCGAGCAGTACTTC.

V gene TRBV6-1 combines with J gene TRBJ2-7, with 8 bases fitting TRBD2. Trimming removed 2 bases from V and 6 bases from J; junction bases left unmatched: 6. Looked up from germline, CDR1 is MNHNS and CDR2 is SASEGT. The CDR3 spans 14 residues. The CDR3 spells CASSESGLASEQYF. The CDR3, as DNA: TGTGCCAGCAGTGAAAGTGGACTAGCAAGCGAGCAGTACTTC.

This clone was counted a single time. The V call is TRBV4-1, the J call TRBJ2-1, with 7 bases identical to TRBD2. The CDR3 sequence is 16 residues long. The J segment lost 2 bases and the V segment lost 5 bases, leaving 9 bases of the junction unmatched. In germline, CDR1 is MGHRA, CDR2 YSYEKL. This CDR3 reads CASSLGRGITYNEQFF. The CDR3 DNA is TGCGCCAGCAGCTTAGGGAGGGGAATCACCTACAATGAGCAGTTCTTC.